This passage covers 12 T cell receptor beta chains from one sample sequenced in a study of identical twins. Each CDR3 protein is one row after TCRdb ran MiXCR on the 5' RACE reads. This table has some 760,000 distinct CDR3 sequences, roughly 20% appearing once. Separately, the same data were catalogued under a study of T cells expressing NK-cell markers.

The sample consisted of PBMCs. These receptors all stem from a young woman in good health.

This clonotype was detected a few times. CDR3 bases: TGCAGCGGGGGGGTTGCCCCCTACGAGCAGTACTTC. Translating it yields CSGGVAPYEQYF. This chain connects TRBV29-1 to TRBJ2-7, with TRBD2 as a possible D gene (6 bases). The CDR3 runs 12 residues. Germline V lookup: CDR1 SQVTM, CDR2 ANQGSEA. V lost 7 bases to trimming and J lost 2 bases, with 12 bases between them.

The CDR3 nucleotides read TGCAGTGCTAGGGGCGGGAGTGGGTACGAGCAGTACTTC. Translating gives CSARGGSGYEQYF. The gene calls are TRBV20-1 and TRBJ2-7, with 7 bases aligning to TRBD2. The V gene end was trimmed by 3 bases and the J gene end by 4 bases; junction bases not matched to a gene: 6. Germline V gene data show CDR1 as DFQATT and CDR2 as SNEGSKA (reference sequence). The CDR3 is made up of 13 amino acids.

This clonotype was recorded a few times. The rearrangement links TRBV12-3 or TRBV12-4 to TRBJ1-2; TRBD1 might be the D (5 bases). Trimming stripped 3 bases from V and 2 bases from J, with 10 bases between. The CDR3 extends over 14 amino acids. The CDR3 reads CASSFRWGNYGYTF. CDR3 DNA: TGTGCCAGCAGTTTTAGATGGGGGAACTATGGCTACACCTTC.

CDR3 DNA sequence: TGTGCCAGCAGTTTCCACTCAGAACAGGGGACCTACGAGCAGTACTTC. Its protein is CASSFHSEQGTYEQYF. This chain connects TRBV12-3 or TRBV12-4 to TRBJ2-7; TRBD1 matches at 7 bases. The CDR3 runs 16 residues. V dropped 3 bases and J dropped 2; count of bases not matched to a gene: 10.

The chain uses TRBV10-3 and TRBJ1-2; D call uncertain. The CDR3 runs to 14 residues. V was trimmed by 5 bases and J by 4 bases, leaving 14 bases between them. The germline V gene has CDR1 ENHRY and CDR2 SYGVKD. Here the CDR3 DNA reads TGTGCCATCAGTCGAACCGACATCCCCTATGGCTACACCTTC. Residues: CAISRTDIPYGYTF.

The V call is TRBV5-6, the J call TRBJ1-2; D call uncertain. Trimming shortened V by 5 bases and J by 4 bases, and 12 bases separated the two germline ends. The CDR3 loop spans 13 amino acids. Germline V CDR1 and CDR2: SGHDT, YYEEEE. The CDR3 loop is CASSLTEVYGYTF. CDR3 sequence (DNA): TGTGCCAGCAGTTTGACCGAAGTCTATGGCTACACCTTC.

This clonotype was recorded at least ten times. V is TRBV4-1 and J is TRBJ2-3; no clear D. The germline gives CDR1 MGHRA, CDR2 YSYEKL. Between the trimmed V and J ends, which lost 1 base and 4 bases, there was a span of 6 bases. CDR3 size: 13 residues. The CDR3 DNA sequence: TGCGCCAGCAGCCAAGTCGCACCAGATACGCAGTATTTT. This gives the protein CASSQVAPDTQYF.

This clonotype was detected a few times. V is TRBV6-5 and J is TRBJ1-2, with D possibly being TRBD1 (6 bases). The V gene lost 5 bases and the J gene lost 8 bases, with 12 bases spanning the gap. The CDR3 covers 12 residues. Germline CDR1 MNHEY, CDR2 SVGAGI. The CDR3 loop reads CASSGDRRGYTF. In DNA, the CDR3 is TGTGCCAGCAGTGGCGACAGGCGCGGCTACACCTTC.

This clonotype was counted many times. The CDR3 nucleotides are TGCGCCAGCGGGCCACACGTCACGGGGGCATACAATGAGCAGTTCTTC. Protein: CASGPHVTGAYNEQFF. The gene calls are TRBV5-1 and TRBJ2-1; D possibly matches TRBD1 or TRBD2 (6 bases each). This CDR3 has 16 amino acids. The V gene's germline CDR1 is SGHRS and CDR2 YFSETQ. V gave up 7 bases and J gave up 4 bases, with 21 bases separating them.

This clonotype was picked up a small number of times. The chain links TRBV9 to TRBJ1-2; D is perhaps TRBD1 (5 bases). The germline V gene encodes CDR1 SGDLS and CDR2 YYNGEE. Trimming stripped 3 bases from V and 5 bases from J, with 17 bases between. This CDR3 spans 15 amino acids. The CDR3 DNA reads TGTGCCAGCAGCGAAGGAGACGAAGCAGGGTATGGCTACACCTTC. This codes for CASSEGDEAGYGYTF.

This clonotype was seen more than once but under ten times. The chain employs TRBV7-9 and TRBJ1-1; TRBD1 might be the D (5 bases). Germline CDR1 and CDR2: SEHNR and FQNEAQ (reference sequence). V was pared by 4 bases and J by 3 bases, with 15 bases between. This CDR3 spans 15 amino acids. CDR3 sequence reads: CASSSRRGSDTEAFF. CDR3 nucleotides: TGTGCCAGCAGCTCCAGACGGGGGTCGGACACTGAAGCTTTCTTT.

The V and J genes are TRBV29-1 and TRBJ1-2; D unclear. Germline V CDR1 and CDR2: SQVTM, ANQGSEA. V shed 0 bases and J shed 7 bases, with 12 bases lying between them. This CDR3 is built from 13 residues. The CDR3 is CSVEDKSRRGYTF. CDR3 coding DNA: TGCAGCGTTGAAGATAAATCTCGCCGTGGCTACACCTTC.